Following are 8 T cell receptor beta chains from one sample sequenced in a study of regulatory T cells in long-lasting Graves disease. Building of the TCR beta libraries involved iRepertoire HTBI primers and Arm-PCR of CDR3 regions. In TCRdb, the multiplex PCR reads were re-called with MiXCR into one record per CDR3 protein. The sample consists of about 400,000 distinct CDR3 sequences, under 25% of them appearing once. The time point is: persistent/refractory GD, antithyroid drugs over 5 years with positive TRAb. After RNA was extracted from PBMCs, the TCR library was made from it. This material consisted of peripheral blood mononuclear cells (PBMCs), taken when the disease was refractory, from a patient treated with antithyroid drugs. Every receptor here comes from a female donor with Graves disease.

This clonotype was recorded many times. The V call is TRBV30, the J call TRBJ1-5; no clear D. Germline CDR1 is GTSNPN and CDR2 is SVGIG (reference sequence). The CDR3 has 14 residues. Trimming removed 1 base from V and 0 bases from J, with 7 bases in between. CDR3 sequence: CAWSDLYSNQPQHF. CDR3 sequence (DNA): TGTGCCTGGAGTGACCTCTATAGCAATCAGCCCCAGCATTTT. The full variable domain, rest sourced from reference TRBV30 and TRBJ1-5, is SQTIHQWPATLVQPVGSPLSLECTVEGTSNPNLYWYRQAAGRGLQLLFYSVGIGQISSEVPQNLSASRPQDRQFILSSKKLLLSDSGFYLCAWSDLYSNQPQHFGDGTRLSIL.

This clonotype was recorded at least ten times. This rearrangement joins TRBV7-2 to TRBJ1-1, with unresolved D. CDR3 length: 15 amino acids. Trimming shortened V by 2 bases and J by 0 bases, and 10 bases separated the two germline ends. In germline, CDR1 is SGHTA, CDR2 FQGNSA. CDR3: CASSLWRSLNTEAFF. In DNA, the CDR3 is TGTGCCAGCAGCTTATGGCGGTCATTGAACACTGAAGCTTTCTTT.

This clonotype was counted many times. This chain links TRBV12-3 or TRBV12-4 with TRBJ1-1, with D perhaps TRBD1 (5 bases). This CDR3 is built from 12 residues. V was clipped by 7 bases and J by 4 bases, with 10 bases between them. CDR3 region: CASNVRGTEAFF. CDR3 DNA sequence: TGTGCCAGCAACGTTAGGGGCACTGAAGCTTTCTTT.

In this sample, this clonotype turned up a few times. The chain recombines TRBV7-2 with TRBJ2-2; tentatively, D is TRBD2 (6 bases). Germline V gene sequence: CDR1 SGHTA, CDR2 FQGNSA. V shed 5 bases and J shed 2 bases, with 12 bases lying between them. The CDR3 has 15 residues. In nucleotides, the CDR3 is TGTGCCAGCAGCCAAGCGGGCGACAACACCGGGGAGCTGTTTTTT. This encodes CASSQAGDNTGELFF.

The chain uses TRBV20-1 and TRBJ2-1; 10 bases match TRBD2. The CDR3 is made up of 15 amino acids. Germline V gene lookup returns CDR1 DFQATT and CDR2 SNEGSKA (reference sequence). The V segment lost 3 bases and the J segment 2 bases; nucleotides outside the gene matches: 4. CDR3 bases: TGCAGTGCTAGTCCTAGCGGGAGCACCTACAATGAGCAGTTCTTC. It codes for CSASPSGSTYNEQFF.

This clonotype was seen only a few times. The rearrangement uses TRBV27 and TRBJ1-1; D not resolved. The germline V and J ends were trimmed by 5 bases and 0 bases, with 22 bases remaining between them. The CDR3 sequence is 18 residues long. Germline V lookup: CDR1 MNHEY, CDR2 SMNVEV (reference sequence). This CDR3 is CASSPPHAGRKMNTEAFF. The CDR3 DNA is TGTGCCAGCAGTCCCCCCCATGCCGGTCGGAAGATGAACACTGAAGCTTTCTTT.

This clonotype has a count of ten or more. The chain employs TRBV2 and TRBJ2-2, with D tentatively TRBD1 (6 bases). The V end lost 7 bases, the J end lost 5 bases, and 17 bases lay between the germline ends. Germline V gene data show CDR1 as SNHLY and CDR2 as FYNNEI. The CDR3 loop spans 15 amino acids. The DNA of the CDR3 is TGTGCCAGCAATCTGGACAGTCGAGGGACCGGGGAGCTGTTTTTT. Translated: CASNLDSRGTGELFF.

In the case of this clonotype: The germline gene is not matched at one end of the junction; a read error may be the cause. CDR3 nucleotide sequence: TGTGCCAGCAGCCTAGACAGGGAGGGCTACAATGAGCAGTTCTTC. Translated: CASSLDREGYNEQFF. The rearrangement joins TRBV11-2 to TRBJ2-1; D is perhaps TRBD1 or TRBD2 (7 bases each). Germline V gene data show CDR1 as SGHAT and CDR2 as FQNNGV. The CDR3 has 15 residues.